This passage covers 10 T cell receptor beta chains from one sample sequenced in a study of T cell responses to AZD1222 COVID-19 vaccine. Clones were sequenced by immunoSEQ multiplex PCR, and TCRdb holds only the in-frame ones, with some missing. The data hold tens of thousands of clones, with approximately 91% observed a single time. The sample was peripheral blood, taken 28 days after the second AZD1222 dose. These receptors were taken from an adult who received the AZD1222 COVID-19 vaccine.

The chain recombines TRBV4-2 with TRBJ2-7; the match to TRBD1 covers 10 bases. Germline CDR1 is LGHNA and CDR2 is YNFKEQ. The CDR3 sequence is 17 residues long. Unmatched junction bases numbered 8, after V lost 0 bases and J lost 3 bases. Here the CDR3 reads CASSQDPGTGVVYEQYF. The CDR3 region has the DNA TGTGCCAGCAGCCAAGATCCCGGGACAGGGGTGGTCTACGAGCAGTACTTC.

This clone was recorded many times. V usage is TRBV19 and J usage is TRBJ1-2; D is undetermined. The CDR3 is made up of 12 amino acids. Germline assignment: CDR1 LNHDA and CDR2 SQIVND (reference sequence). V lost 9 bases to trimming and J lost 3 bases, with 11 bases between them. The CDR3 sequence: CASPTDYYGYTF. CDR3 coding DNA: TGTGCCAGCCCAACAGACTACTATGGCTACACCTTC.

The chain carries TRBV2 and TRBJ1-5; D might be TRBD1 (6 bases). The CDR3 totals 14 residues. CDR1 and CDR2 (germline): SNHLY, FYNNEI. V shed 0 bases and J shed 6 bases, with 9 bases lying between them. The CDR3 DNA reads TGTGCCAGCAGTGAAGCCACAGGGCTTCAGCCCCAGCATTTT. This encodes CASSEATGLQPQHF.

The chain has TRBV6-5 and TRBJ2-7; the D gene is possibly TRBD2 (5 bases). V was trimmed by 2 bases and J by 9 bases, leaving 8 bases between them. The CDR3 length is 11 residues. Germline values: CDR1 MNHEY, CDR2 SVGAGI. CDR3 sequence: CASSYGRVQYF. In nucleotides, the CDR3 is TGTGCCAGCAGTTACGGGCGGGTGCAGTACTTC.

The V gene is TRBV5-1, the J gene TRBJ1-5; perhaps TRBD1 as D (5 bases). The CDR3 covers 15 residues. Germline assignment: CDR1 SGHRS and CDR2 YFSETQ. V gave up 2 bases and J gave up 3 bases, with 12 bases separating them. The CDR3 protein is CASSLTGLFNQPQHF. DNA of the CDR3: TGCGCCAGCAGCTTAACAGGACTATTCAATCAGCCCCAGCATTTT.

The genes are TRBV25-1 and TRBJ2-3; D possibly corresponds to TRBD2 (5 bases). The CDR3 loop spans 12 amino acids. The V gene's germline CDR1 is MGHDK and CDR2 SYGVNS. V was shortened by 5 bases and J by 9 bases, with 12 bases between the two germline ends. CDR3 protein: CASSRSGRTQYF. CDR3 nucleotides: TGTGCCAGCAGTCGGAGCGGTCGCACGCAGTATTTT.

The V gene is TRBV5-1, the J gene TRBJ2-7, with TRBD1 matching 7 bases. The germline V gene encodes CDR1 SGHRS and CDR2 YFSETQ. J gave up 0 bases and V 3 bases, and 3 bases lay outside the gene matches. CDR3 length equals 14 residues. The CDR3, as DNA: TGCGCCAGCAGCTCGGCAGGGGGCTCCTACGAGCAGTACTTC. Its protein is CASSSAGGSYEQYF. The complete variable domain, with remaining parts taken from reference TRBV5-1 and TRBJ2-7, reads KAGVTQTPRYLIKTRGQQVTLSCSPISGHRSVSWYQQTPGQGLQFLFEYFSETQRNKGNFPGRFSGRQFSNSRSEMNVSTLELGDSALYLCASSSAGGSYEQYFGPGTRLTVT.

The chain joins TRBV29-1 to TRBJ1-1; a weak D match, TRBD1 (6 bases). Germline V gene lookup returns CDR1 SQVTM and CDR2 ANQGSEA. Trimming took off 8 bases at V and 0 bases at J, with 13 bases between the two ends. This CDR3 region has 13 residues. CDR3 DNA: TGCAGCTCAAGGGGGGGGCTGAACACTGAAGCTTTCTTT. It is translated as CSSRGGLNTEAFF.

The genes are TRBV11-2 and TRBJ2-1; the match to TRBD2 covers 9 bases. In germline, CDR1 is SGHAT, CDR2 FQNNGV. CDR3 length: 13 amino acids. V lost 5 bases, J lost 7 bases, and 3 bases stayed unmatched. Here the CDR3 DNA reads TGTGCCAGCAGCATGGGACTAGCAAATGAGCAGTTCTTC. This encodes CASSMGLANEQFF.

The chain combines TRBV19 with TRBJ2-6; 7 nucleotides line up with TRBD1. V shed 6 bases and J 1 base; nucleotides not matched to a gene: 9. This CDR3 has 17 residues. Germline lookup yields CDR1 LNHDA and CDR2 SQIVND (reference sequence). CDR3 sequence reads: CASSPRDRASGANVLTF. CDR3 nucleotide sequence: TGTGCCAGTAGCCCCCGGGACAGAGCTTCTGGGGCCAACGTCCTGACTTTC.